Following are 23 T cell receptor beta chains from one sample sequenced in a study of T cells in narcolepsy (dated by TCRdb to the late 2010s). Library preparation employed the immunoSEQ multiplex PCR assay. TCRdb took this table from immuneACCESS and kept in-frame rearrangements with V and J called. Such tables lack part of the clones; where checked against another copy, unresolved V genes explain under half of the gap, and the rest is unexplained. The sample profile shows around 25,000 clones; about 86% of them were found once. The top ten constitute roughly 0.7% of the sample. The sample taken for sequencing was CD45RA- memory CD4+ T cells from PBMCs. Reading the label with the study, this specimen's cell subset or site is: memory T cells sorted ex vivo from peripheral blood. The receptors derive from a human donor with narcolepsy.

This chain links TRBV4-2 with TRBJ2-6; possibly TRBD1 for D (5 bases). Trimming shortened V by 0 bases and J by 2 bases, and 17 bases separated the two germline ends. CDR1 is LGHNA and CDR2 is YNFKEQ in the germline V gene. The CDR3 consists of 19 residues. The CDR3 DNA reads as TGTGCCAGCAGCCAAGATAATTTGGGTAGGGGTGCTGGGGCCAACGTCCTGACTTTC. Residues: CASSQDNLGRGAGANVLTF.

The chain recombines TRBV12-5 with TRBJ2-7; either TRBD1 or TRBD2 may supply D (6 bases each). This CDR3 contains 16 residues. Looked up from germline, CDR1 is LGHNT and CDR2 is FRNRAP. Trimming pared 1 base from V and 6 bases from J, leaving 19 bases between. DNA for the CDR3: TGTGCTAGTGGTTTGGCTAATGGAGGGGTGGGGGCCGAGCAGTACTTC. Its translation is CASGLANGGVGAEQYF.

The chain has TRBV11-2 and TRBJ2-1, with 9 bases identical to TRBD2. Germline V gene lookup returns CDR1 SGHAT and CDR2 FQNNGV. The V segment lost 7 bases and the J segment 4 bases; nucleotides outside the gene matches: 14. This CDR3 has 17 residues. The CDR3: CASIPLLAGISYNEQFF. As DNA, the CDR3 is TGTGCCAGCATCCCTCTCCTAGCGGGAATTTCATACAATGAGCAGTTCTTC.

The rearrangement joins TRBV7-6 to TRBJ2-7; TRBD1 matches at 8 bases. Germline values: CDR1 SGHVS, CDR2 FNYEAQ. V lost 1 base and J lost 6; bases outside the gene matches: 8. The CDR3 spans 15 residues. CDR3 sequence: CASSLVGQGLSEQYF. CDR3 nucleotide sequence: TGTGCCAGCAGCTTAGTAGGACAGGGTCTCTCCGAGCAGTACTTC.

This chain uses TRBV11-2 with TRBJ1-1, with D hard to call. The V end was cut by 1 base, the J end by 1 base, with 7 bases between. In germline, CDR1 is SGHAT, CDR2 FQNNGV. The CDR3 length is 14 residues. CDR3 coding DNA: TGTGCCAGCAGCTTAGCCAGAGCGAACACTGAAGCTTTCTTT. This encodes CASSLARANTEAFF. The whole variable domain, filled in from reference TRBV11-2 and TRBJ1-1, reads EAGVAQSPRYKIIEKRQSVAFWCNPISGHATLYWYQQILGQGPKLLIQFQNNGVVDDSQLPKDRFSAERLKGVDSTLKIQPAKLEDSAVYLCASSLARANTEAFFGQGTRLTVV.

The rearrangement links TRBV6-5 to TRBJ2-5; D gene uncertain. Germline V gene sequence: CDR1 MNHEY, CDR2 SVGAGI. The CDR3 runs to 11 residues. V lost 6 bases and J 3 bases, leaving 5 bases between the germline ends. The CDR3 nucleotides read TGTGCCAGCAGCCGTAAAGAGACCCAGTACTTC. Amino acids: CASSRKETQYF.

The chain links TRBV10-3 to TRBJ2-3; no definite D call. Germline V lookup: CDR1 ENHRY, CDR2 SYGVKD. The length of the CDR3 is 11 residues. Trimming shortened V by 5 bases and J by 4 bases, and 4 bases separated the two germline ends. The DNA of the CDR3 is TGTGCCATCAGTCAATCAGATACGCAGTATTTT. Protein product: CAISQSDTQYF.

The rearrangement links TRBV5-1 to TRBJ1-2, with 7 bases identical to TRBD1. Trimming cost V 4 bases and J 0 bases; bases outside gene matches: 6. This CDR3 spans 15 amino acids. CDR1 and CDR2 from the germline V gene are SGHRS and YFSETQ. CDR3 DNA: TGCGCCAGCAGCCCGGGACAGAGCTCTAACTATGGCTACACCTTC. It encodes CASSPGQSSNYGYTF.

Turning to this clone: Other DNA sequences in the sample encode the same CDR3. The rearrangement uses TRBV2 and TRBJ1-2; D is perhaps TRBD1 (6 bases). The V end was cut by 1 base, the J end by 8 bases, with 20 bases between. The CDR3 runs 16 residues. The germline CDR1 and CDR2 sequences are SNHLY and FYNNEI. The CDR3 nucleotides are TGTGCCAGCAGTGAAGGGGCAGGGGCCGGTCGGGGGGGCTACACCTTC. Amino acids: CASSEGAGAGRGGYTF.

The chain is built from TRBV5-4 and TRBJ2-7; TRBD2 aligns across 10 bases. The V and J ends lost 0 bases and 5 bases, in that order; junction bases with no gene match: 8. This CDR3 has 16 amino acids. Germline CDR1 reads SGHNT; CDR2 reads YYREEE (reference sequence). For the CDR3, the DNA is TGTGCCAGCAGCTTGGAAAAGCTAGCGGGAGTCGACGAGCAGTACTTC. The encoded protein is CASSLEKLAGVDEQYF. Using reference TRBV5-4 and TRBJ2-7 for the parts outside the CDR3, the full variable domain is ETGVTQSPTHLIKTRGQQVTLRCSSQSGHNTVSWYQQALGQGPQFIFQYYREEENGRGNFPPRFSGLQFPNYSSELNVNALELDDSALYLCASSLEKLAGVDEQYFGPGTRLTVT.

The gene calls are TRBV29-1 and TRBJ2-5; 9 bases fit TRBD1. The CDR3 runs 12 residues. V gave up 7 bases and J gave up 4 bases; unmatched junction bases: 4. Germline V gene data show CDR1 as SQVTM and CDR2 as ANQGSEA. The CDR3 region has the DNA TGCAGCGCCGGGACAGGGATAGAGACCCAGTACTTC. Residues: CSAGTGIETQYF.

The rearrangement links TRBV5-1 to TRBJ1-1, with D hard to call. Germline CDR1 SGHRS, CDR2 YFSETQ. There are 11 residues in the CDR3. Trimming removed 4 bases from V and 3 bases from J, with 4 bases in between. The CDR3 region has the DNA TGCGCCAGCAGCGCGGACACTGAAGCTTTCTTT. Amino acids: CASSADTEAFF.

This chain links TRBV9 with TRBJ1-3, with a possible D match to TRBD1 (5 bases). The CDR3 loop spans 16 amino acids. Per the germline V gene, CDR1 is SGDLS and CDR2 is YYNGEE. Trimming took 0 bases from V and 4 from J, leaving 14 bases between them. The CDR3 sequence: CASSVEAGPTGNTIYF. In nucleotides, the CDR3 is TGTGCCAGCAGCGTAGAGGCAGGGCCGACGGGAAACACCATATATTTT.

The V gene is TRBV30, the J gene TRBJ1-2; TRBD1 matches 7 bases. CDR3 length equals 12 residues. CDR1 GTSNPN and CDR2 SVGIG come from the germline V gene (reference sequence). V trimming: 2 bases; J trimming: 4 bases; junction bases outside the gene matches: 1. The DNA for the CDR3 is TGTGCCTGGAGTTCAGGGGGCTATGGCTACACCTTC. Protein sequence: CAWSSGGYGYTF.

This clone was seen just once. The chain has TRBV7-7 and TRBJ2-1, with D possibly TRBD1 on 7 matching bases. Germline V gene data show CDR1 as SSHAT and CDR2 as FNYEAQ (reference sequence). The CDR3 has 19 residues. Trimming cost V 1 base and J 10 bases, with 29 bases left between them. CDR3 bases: TGTGCCAGCAGCTTAGGAGTAGGAGGGACAGCTGCCTCTACAACCGAGCAGTTCTTC. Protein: CASSLGVGGTAASTTEQFF.

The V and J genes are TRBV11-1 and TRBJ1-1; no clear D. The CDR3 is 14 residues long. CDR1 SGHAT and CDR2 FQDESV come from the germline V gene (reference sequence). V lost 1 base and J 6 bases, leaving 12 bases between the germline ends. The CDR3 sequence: CASSLGDYFAEAFF. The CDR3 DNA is TGTGCCAGCAGCTTAGGGGATTATTTCGCTGAAGCTTTCTTT.

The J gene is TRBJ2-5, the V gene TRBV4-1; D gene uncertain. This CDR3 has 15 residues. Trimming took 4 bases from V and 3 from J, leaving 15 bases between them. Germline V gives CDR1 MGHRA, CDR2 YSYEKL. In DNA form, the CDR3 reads TGCGCCAGCAGCCCCCCTGGCCTTGGCGAAGAGACCCAGTACTTC. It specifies CASSPPGLGEETQYF.

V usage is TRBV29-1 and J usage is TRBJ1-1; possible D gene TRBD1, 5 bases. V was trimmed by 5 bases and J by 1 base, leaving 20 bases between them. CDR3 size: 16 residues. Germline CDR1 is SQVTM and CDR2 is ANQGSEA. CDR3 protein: CSVRGVFGGKNTEAFF. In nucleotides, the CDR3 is TGCAGCGTTCGGGGGGTTTTTGGAGGAAAGAACACTGAAGCTTTCTTT.

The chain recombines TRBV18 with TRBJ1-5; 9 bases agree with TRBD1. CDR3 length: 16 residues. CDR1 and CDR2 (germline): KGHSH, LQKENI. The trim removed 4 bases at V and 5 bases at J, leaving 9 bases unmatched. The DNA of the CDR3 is TGTGCCAGCTCACGAGGCCCGGGACAGGGTGATCAGCCCCAGCATTTT. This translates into CASSRGPGQGDQPQHF.

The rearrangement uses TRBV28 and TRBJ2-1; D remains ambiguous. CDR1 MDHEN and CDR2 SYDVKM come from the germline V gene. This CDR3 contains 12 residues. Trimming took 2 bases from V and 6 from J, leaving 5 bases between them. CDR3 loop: CASSLIVNEQFF. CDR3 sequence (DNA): TGTGCCAGCAGTTTAATAGTCAATGAGCAGTTCTTC.

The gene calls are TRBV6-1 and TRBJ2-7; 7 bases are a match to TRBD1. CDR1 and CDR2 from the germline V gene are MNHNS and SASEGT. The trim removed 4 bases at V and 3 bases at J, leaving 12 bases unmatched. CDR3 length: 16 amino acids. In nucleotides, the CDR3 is TGTGCCAGCAGTGCGGCTTCAGGGGGTCTCAACTACGAGCAGTACTTC. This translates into CASSAASGGLNYEQYF.

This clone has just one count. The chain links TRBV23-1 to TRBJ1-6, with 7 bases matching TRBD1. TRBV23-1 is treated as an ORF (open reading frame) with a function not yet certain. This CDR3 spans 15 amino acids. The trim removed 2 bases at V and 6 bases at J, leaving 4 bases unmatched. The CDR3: CASSQGQEINSPLHF. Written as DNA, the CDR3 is TGCGCCAGCAGTCAAGGACAGGAAATTAATTCACCCCTCCACTTT.

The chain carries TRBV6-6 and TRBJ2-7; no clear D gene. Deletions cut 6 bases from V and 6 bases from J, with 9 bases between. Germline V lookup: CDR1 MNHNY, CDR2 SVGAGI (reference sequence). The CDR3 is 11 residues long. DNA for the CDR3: TGTGCCAGCAGCCTGGACCTCGAGCAGTACTTC. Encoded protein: CASSLDLEQYF.